One and the same sample provided the 13 T cell receptor beta chains below, sequenced in a study of shared clonotypes between healthy human individuals. Data came from immunoSEQ multiplex PCR; TCRdb stores just in-frame clones and leaves some out. This sample has nearly 1 million clones, with about three quarters found just once. Sample: memory CD4+ T cells sorted from blood. The subset is: CD45RA-negative fraction. The source of these receptors is a man younger than 30 in good health.

The genes are TRBV19 and TRBJ2-2, with 11 positions matching TRBD2. V trimming: 10 bases; J trimming: 1 base; junction bases outside the gene matches: 5. The CDR3 is made up of 15 amino acids. CDR1 and CDR2 (germline): LNHDA, SQIVND (reference sequence). The CDR3, as DNA: TGTGCCACCGGGACTAGCGGTGTGAACACCGGGGAGCTGTTTTTT. Protein product: CATGTSGVNTGELFF. The full variable domain, its missing parts supplied by reference TRBV19 and TRBJ2-2, is DGGITQSPKYLFRKEGQNVTLSCEQNLNHDAMYWYRQDPGQGLRLIYYSQIVNDFQKGDIAEGYSVSREKKESFPLTVTSAQKNPTAFYLCATGTSGVNTGELFFGEGSRLTVL.

The rearrangement links TRBV27 to TRBJ1-5; D uncertain. The V gene lost 0 bases and the J gene lost 6 bases, with 6 bases spanning the gap. Germline V lookup: CDR1 MNHEY, CDR2 SMNVEV (reference sequence). The CDR3 totals 13 residues. DNA for the CDR3: TGTGCCAGCAGTTTATCGGGGATTCAGCCCCAGCATTTT. Translation: CASSLSGIQPQHF.

The gene calls are TRBV5-8 and TRBJ2-7, with 7 bases fitting TRBD2. The CDR3 totals 16 residues. V gave up 5 bases and J gave up 0 bases; unmatched junction bases: 11. Germline CDR1 SGHTS, CDR2 YDEGEE. The CDR3 coding sequence is TGTGCCAGCAGAGACCCCGGGGGGAGAAGCTCCTACGAGCAGTACTTC. It codes for CASRDPGGRSSYEQYF. Complete variable domain (other parts from reference TRBV5-8 and TRBJ2-7): EAGVTQSPTHLIKTRGQQATLRCSPISGHTSVYWYQQALGLGLQFLLWYDEGEERNRGNFPPRFSGRQFPNYSSELNVNALELEDSALYLCASRDPGGRSSYEQYFGPGTRLTVT.

This clone appeared a few times. The chain joins TRBV7-9 to TRBJ2-3, with D perhaps matching TRBD2 (5 bases). The germline gives CDR1 SEHNR, CDR2 FQNEAQ (reference sequence). The CDR3 totals 14 residues. Between the trimmed V and J ends, which lost 4 bases and 1 base, there was a span of 9 bases. CDR3 coding DNA: TGTGCCAGCAGCTCCGCGGGCGGCACAGATACGCAGTATTTT. Its translation: CASSSAGGTDTQYF. Combining the CDR3 with reference TRBV7-9 and TRBJ2-3 gives the whole variable domain DTGVSQNPRHKITKRGQNVTFRCDPISEHNRLYWYRQTLGQGPEFLTYFQNEAQLEKSRLLSDRFSAERPKGSFSTLEIQRTEQGDSAMYLCASSSAGGTDTQYFGPGTRLTVL.

Regarding this clone: The germline gene is not matched at one end of the junction; a read error may be the cause. The chain couples TRBV29-1 to TRBJ2-5, with D unresolved. CDR1 and CDR2 (germline): SQVTM, ANQGSEA. The CDR3 sequence is 12 residues long. CDR3 bases: TGCGGCGTTGAATTGGGTCCCGAGACCCAGTACTTC. This gives the protein CGVELGPETQYF.

V is TRBV6-5 and J is TRBJ2-7; a possible D gene is TRBD1 (7 bases). Per the germline V gene, CDR1 is MNHEY and CDR2 is SVGAGI. With 6 bases removed from V and 6 bases from J, the gap between germline ends came to 12 bases. The CDR3 runs to 12 residues. CDR3 bases: TGTGCCAGCAGGACAGGGCGGGGCGAGCAGTACTTC. Translated: CASRTGRGEQYF.

This chain connects TRBV7-2 to TRBJ2-7, with D possibly matching TRBD2 (6 bases). The CDR3 covers 14 residues. Per the germline V gene, CDR1 is SGHTA and CDR2 is FQGNSA. V was cut by 3 bases and J by 7 bases, with 16 bases left in between. The CDR3 protein is CASSFGGTLREQYF. The DNA of the CDR3 is TGTGCCAGCAGCTTCGGCGGGACGCTGCGGGAGCAGTACTTC. The variable domain in full, completed from reference TRBV7-2 and TRBJ2-7, reads GAGVSQSPSNKVTEKGKDVELRCDPISGHTALYWYRQSLGQGLEFLIYFQGNSAPDKSGLPSDRFSAERTGGSVSTLTIQRTQQEDSAVYLCASSFGGTLREQYFGPGTRLTVT.

V gene TRBV7-6 combines with J gene TRBJ1-1, with TRBD1 identical over 8 bases. With V trimmed by 5 bases and J by 0 bases, 2 bases remained unmatched. Germline-derived CDR1 and CDR2 are SGHVS and FNYEAQ. The CDR3 spans 14 residues. This CDR3 is CASSLDRVNTEAFF. As DNA, the CDR3 is TGTGCCAGCAGCCTGGACAGGGTGAACACTGAAGCTTTCTTT.

The rearrangement links TRBV18 to TRBJ1-5, with D perhaps TRBD1 (5 bases). Germline V gene lookup returns CDR1 KGHSH and CDR2 LQKENI. V lost 4 bases and J lost 4, with 17 bases in between. The CDR3 is 16 residues long. The CDR3 protein is CASSRSGTDGNQPQHF. The CDR3 region has the DNA TGTGCCAGCTCACGTTCAGGGACTGACGGGAATCAGCCCCAGCATTTT. Using reference TRBV18 and TRBJ1-5 for the parts outside the CDR3, the full variable domain is NAGVMQNPRHLVRRRGQEARLRCSPMKGHSHVYWYRQLPEEGLKFMVYLQKENIIDESGMPKERFSAEFPKEGPSILRIQQVVRGDSAAYFCASSRSGTDGNQPQHFGDGTRLSIL.

This clone has a handful of counts. This chain links TRBV6-6 with TRBJ2-7; 10 nucleotides line up with TRBD1. After removal of 6 bases from V and 9 bases from J, the junction contained 11 bases not matched to a gene. The CDR3 totals 14 residues. Germline values: CDR1 MNHNY, CDR2 SVGAGI (reference sequence). CDR3 in DNA: TGTGCCAGCAGCACCGGGACAGGGGCCCTCGGGCAGTACTTC. Amino acids: CASSTGTGALGQYF.

The V gene is TRBV5-4, the J gene TRBJ2-5; no definite D call. Trimming stripped 3 bases from V and 2 bases from J, with 11 bases between. This CDR3 is 14 amino acids long. The germline V gene has CDR1 SGHNT and CDR2 YYREEE (reference sequence). CDR3 sequence (DNA): TGTGCCAGCAGCTCCGCGCAAGCTCAAGAGACCCAGTACTTC. Its translation: CASSSAQAQETQYF.

CDR3 amino acids: CASSLDPTTYNEQFF. As DNA, the CDR3 is TGTGCCAGCAGCTTAGATCCTACCACCTACAATGAGCAGTTCTTC. This sequence joins TRBV11-2 and TRBJ2-1; no reliable D call. V gave up 0 bases and J gave up 2 bases, with 8 bases separating them. Germline V CDR1 and CDR2: SGHAT, FQNNGV. The CDR3 is made up of 15 amino acids.

This clone was counted between two and nine times. The chain is built from TRBV6-1 and TRBJ2-4; 8 bases map to TRBD1. The length of the CDR3 is 15 residues. Trimming removed 3 bases from V and 6 bases from J; junction bases left unmatched: 7. Germline V lookup: CDR1 MNHNS, CDR2 SASEGT. CDR3 sequence: CASSELKDRANIQYF. The CDR3 nucleotides read TGTGCCAGCAGTGAGCTGAAGGACAGGGCAAACATTCAGTACTTC.